A selection of T cell receptor beta chains follows, all from one sample in a study of T cell changes during pregnancy in multiple sclerosis. Assay used: immunoSEQ multiplex PCR; TCRdb lists only in-frame clones, some missing. The sample contains 25,000 to 30,000 clones, under 90% of which appear only once. Material: CD4+ T cells from peripheral blood mononuclear cells, obtained in the first trimester of pregnancy. These receptors all stem from a female donor in good health, enrolled as a control in a pregnancy study. Each CDR3 is given with its conserved first and last residue. A D gene is named only where the DNA matches it firmly. Expanded clones get a size class; other rows say once, few or many, or leave the size out.

>TRBV5-4|TRBJ2-1|TRBD2|NA
TGTGCCAGCAGCCCGGGAGGGACTAGGGCCGACAATGAGCAGTTCTTC
CASSPGGTRADNEQFF
>TRBV23-1|TRBJ2-7|NA|NA
TGCGCCAGCAGTCCGTCCGGGACAACCTACGAGCAGTACTTC
CASSPSGTTYEQYF
>TRBV18|TRBJ1-6|NA|few
TGTGCCAGCTCCCCGTTGGGGCCCGAGTTCAGCTCCTATAATTCACCCCTCCACTTT
CASSPLGPEFSSYNSPLHF
>TRBV5-1|TRBJ1-2|NA|NA
TGCGCCAGCAGCTTGGGGACATTTGCTAACTATGGCTACACCTTC
CASSLGTFANYGYTF
>TRBV30|TRBJ2-3|TRBD2|NA
TGTGCCTGGAGCCCACTAGCGGGGGGCCTCTCTAGCACAGATACGCAGTATTTT
CAWSPLAGGLSSTDTQYF
>TRBV5-4|TRBJ1-6|NA|few
TGTGCCAGCAGCTATGGAGGGCTCGATTATAATTCACCCCTCCACTTT
CASSYGGLDYNSPLHF
>TRBV10-3|TRBJ2-7|NA|NA
TGTGCCATCAGTGAGAGGCAGGGGCCCTCCTACGAGCAGTACTTC
CAISERQGPSYEQYF
>TRBV28|TRBJ1-5|NA|NA
TGTGCCAGCAAGAGAGGAGTAAGCAATCAGCCCCAGCATTTT
CASKRGVSNQPQHF
>TRBV19|TRBJ2-7|TRBD1|NA
TGTGCCAGTAGGGGGTGGACAGGCCCCACCTACGAGCAGTACTTC
CASRGWTGPTYEQYF
>TRBV6-1|TRBJ1-2|NA|NA
TGTGCCAGCAGTGACCTGACTGATAACTATGGCTACACCTTC
CASSDLTDNYGYTF
>TRBV9|TRBJ1-2|TRBD1|NA
TGTGCCAGCAGCGCCCCCGCTGACAGGGCCTTCTATGGCTACACCTTC
CASSAPADRAFYGYTF
>TRBV6-5|TRBJ2-5|NA|few
TGTGCCAGCAGTTTGGGACTGCAGCAAGAGACCCAGTACTTC
CASSLGLQQETQYF
>TRBV28|TRBJ1-2|NA|NA
TGTGCCAGCATCTCGGGGGGAGGTTATGGCTACACCTTC
CASISGGGYGYTF
>TRBV7-8|TRBJ1-2|TRBD1|NA
TGTGCCAGCAGCTTAGCGGCGGGACAGGATGGCTACACCTTC
CASSLAAGQDGYTF
>TRBV19|TRBJ2-5|NA|once
TGTGCCAGTAGTACAGGGGTCGATGAGACCCAGTACTTC
CASSTGVDETQYF
>TRBV2|TRBJ2-6|NA|NA
TGTGCCAGCAGTTGGGACAAGCAGGGATGGTCTGGGGCCAACGTCCTGACTTTC
CASSWDKQGWSGANVLTF
>TRBV7-9|TRBJ2-3|NA|NA
TGTGCCAGCAGCTTAGGGCTGGACTCCCCGCAGTATTTT
CASSLGLDSPQYF
>TRBV19|TRBJ1-5|TRBD1|NA
TGTGCCAGTAGTATAGATGGAAACTGGGGGACAGGGGCGAATCGGCCCCAGCATTTT
CASSIDGNWGTGANRPQHF
>TRBV6-5|TRBJ2-2|TRBD2|NA
TGTGCCAGCAGTTACCGGGAGGGCGGGGAGCTGTTTTTT
CASSYREGGELFF
>TRBV5-1|TRBJ1-1|TRBD1|NA
TGCGCCAGCAGCACAACCGGGACAGGGACAAACACTGAAGCTTTCTTT
CASSTTGTGTNTEAFF
>TRBV2|TRBJ2-4|TRBD2|NA
TGTGCCAGTTCCCGGGCGGGGGTAGCCAAAAACATTCAGTACTTC
CASSRAGVAKNIQYF
>TRBV28|TRBJ1-2|TRBD1|NA
TGTGCCAGCAGTCCAAGGACAGGGATCTATGGCTACACCTTC
CASSPRTGIYGYTF
>TRBV6-5|TRBJ2-3|NA|NA
TGTGCCACCGGTGCGGGTGCAGATACGCAGTATTTT
CATGAGADTQYF
>TRBV29-1|TRBJ2-5|NA|NA
TGCAGCGCGTGGGGAGAAGAGACCCAGTACTTC
CSAWGEETQYF
>TRBV4-3|TRBJ2-3|NA|NA
TGCGCCAGCAGCCAAGATCGGCTGGCGGCAGATACGCAGTATTTT
CASSQDRLAADTQYF
>TRBV25-1|TRBJ1-4|NA|NA
TGTGCCAGCAGTGAATCCACAGGGCGGAATGAAAAACTGTTTTTT
CASSESTGRNEKLFF
>TRBV18|TRBJ1-5|NA|NA
TGTGCCAGCTCGGCACAGGACGGCCCCAATCAGCCCCAGCATTTT
CASSAQDGPNQPQHF
>TRBV5-6|TRBJ2-1|NA|NA
TGTGCCAGCAGCTTACCTGGACGGGATAATGAGCAGTTCTTC
CASSLPGRDNEQFF
>TRBV14|TRBJ1-2|TRBD1|NA
TGTGCCAGCAGCCAAATGACAGGGAACTATGGCTACACCTTC
CASSQMTGNYGYTF
>TRBV7-6|TRBJ1-5|NA|NA
TGTGCCAAGGGAGGTTGTTGCAATCAGCCCCAGCATTTT
CAKGGCCNQPQHF
>TRBV5-5|TRBJ1-2|NA|NA
TGTGCCAGCAGCCTAGACAGCCGCTATGGCTACACCTTC
CASSLDSRYGYTF
>TRBV6-6|TRBJ1-1|NA|NA
TGTGCCAGCACTCGAGACAGGAACACTGAAGCTTTCTTT
CASTRDRNTEAFF
>TRBV5-1|TRBJ2-7|NA|NA
TGCGCCAGCAGCCCAGGACAGTCCTACGAGCAGTACTTC
CASSPGQSYEQYF
>TRBV25-1|TRBJ2-2|NA|NA
TGTGCCAGTCGACAATCCGGGAACACCGGGGAGCTGTTTTTT
CASRQSGNTGELFF
>TRBV5-6|TRBJ2-7|NA|NA
TGTGCCAGCAGATTACTCGGGACAAGGACCTACGAGCAGTACTTC
CASRLLGTRTYEQYF
>TRBV10-3|TRBJ2-6|NA|NA
TGTGCCATCAGTGATTCAGGGACTGGGGCCAACGTCCTGACTTTC
CAISDSGTGANVLTF
>TRBV19|TRBJ1-2|TRBD1|NA
TGTGCCAGTAGCCGAACAGGGGGCAACAACTATGGCTACACCTTC
CASSRTGGNNYGYTF
>TRBV6-1|TRBJ1-5|NA|NA
TGTGCCAGCAGGGGGACAAGGTACGTCAATCAGCCCCAGCATTTT
CASRGTRYVNQPQHF
>TRBV9|TRBJ1-1|NA|NA
TGTGTCTACCGGGAGGATAAGGGGTGGGAGGCTTTCTTT
CVYREDKGWEAFF
>TRBV10-3|TRBJ2-5|TRBD2|NA
TGTGCCATCAGTGAGCCCCCCTGGGAGGGGATCGGAGAGACCCAGTACTTC
CAISEPPWEGIGETQYF
>TRBV19|TRBJ2-1|TRBD2|NA
TGTGCCAGTAGTATTCCTCTCTCTAGCGGGGGACGCAATGAGCAGTTCTTC
CASSIPLSSGGRNEQFF
>TRBV5-4|TRBJ1-2|TRBD1|NA
TGTGCCAGCAGCTTCCGCGGGACAGGGACCTATGGCTACACCTTC
CASSFRGTGTYGYTF
>TRBV5-4|TRBJ2-3|NA|NA
TGTGCCAGCAGCCTGGGCGGGGGCGCGGGCACAGATACGCAGTATTTT
CASSLGGGAGTDTQYF
>TRBV27|TRBJ1-6|NA|NA
TGTGCCAGCAGACTAAGGGGATCTGACGGGAGCTCCTATAATTCACCCCTCCACTTT
CASRLRGSDGSSYNSPLHF
>TRBV5-4|TRBJ2-3|TRBD2|NA
TGTGCCAGCAGCTTGAGTAGCGGGGGGATGGATACGCAGTATTTT
CASSLSSGGMDTQYF
>TRBV10-3|TRBJ2-3|TRBD1|NA
TGTGCCATCAGTGCCGGGGCAGGGGGTGATTTCTCAGATACGCAGTATTTT
CAISAGAGGDFSDTQYF
>TRBV23-1|TRBJ1-5|NA|NA
TGCGCCAGCAGTCCTGCGAGCAATCAGCCCCAGCATTTT
CASSPASNQPQHF
>TRBV19|TRBJ2-3|NA|NA
TGTGCCAGTAGTATGAGCGGAGCAGCTGATGATACGCAGTATTTT
CASSMSGAADDTQYF
>TRBV30|TRBJ2-7|NA|NA
TGTGCCTGGAGCTTTATTGTGCGGGGAGAGGACGAGCAGTACTTC
CAWSFIVRGEDEQYF
>TRBV6-6|TRBJ2-3|TRBD2|NA
TGTGCCAGCTGGGACTATCCGGATACGCAGTATTTT
CASWDYPDTQYF
>TRBV13|TRBJ2-3|NA|NA
TGTGCCAGCAGCTTAACGGGGTCGGGGATAACGCAGTATTTT
CASSLTGSGITQYF
>TRBV19|TRBJ2-7|NA|NA
TGTGCCAGTAGCCAGGGTGACTCCTACGAGCAGTACTTC
CASSQGDSYEQYF
>TRBV15|TRBJ2-1|NA|NA
TGTGCCACCAGCAGAGATCCGGTTGCGAATGAGCAGTTCTTC
CATSRDPVANEQFF
>TRBV27|TRBJ1-3|TRBD1|NA
TGTGCCAGCAGTTTATCGTACAGGGGCCTGGCCAGCGCTGGAAACACCATATATTTT
CASSLSYRGLASAGNTIYF
>TRBV18|TRBJ2-1|TRBD1|once
TGTGCCAGCTCACCGGACGACAGGGCCAATGAGCAGTTCTTC
CASSPDDRANEQFF
>TRBV5-1|TRBJ1-4|TRBD1|NA
TGCGCCAGCGGACAGGGAAGCGGCGAGGATGAAAAACTGTTTTTT
CASGQGSGEDEKLFF
>TRBV5-1|TRBJ2-1|TRBD2|NA
TGCGCCAGCAGCTTGGGTAGTTCGGGACTAGCGGCCTACAATGAGCAGTTCTTC
CASSLGSSGLAAYNEQFF
>TRBV10-1|TRBJ2-1|NA|NA
TGCGCCAGCAGTGAAGGGGGGGGTTACAATGAGCAGTTCTTC
CASSEGGGYNEQFF
>TRBV7-8|TRBJ1-1|NA|NA
TGTGCCAGCAGCTTGGGGCGGAACACTGAAGCTTTCTTT
CASSLGRNTEAFF
>TRBV11-2|TRBJ2-2|NA|NA
TGTGCCAGCGGCAGGGTTACGAACACCGGGGAGCTGTTTTTT
CASGRVTNTGELFF